This TCR beta chain was captured in a study of blood T cells in healthy people across ages. The study's findings and limits: Higher naive T cell percentage went strongly together with higher TCR beta diversity.

It was with a sample-barcoded 5' primer and a J-beta primer mix that a second PCR of roughly 7 to 12 cycles was run. Researchers report that a template-switch adaptor with 12 random nucleotides tagged each cDNA molecule. TCRdb fed the 5' RACE reads into MiXCR, producing one record per CDR3 protein. The sample has roughly 1,000,000 distinct CDR3 sequences, approximately 26% seen once. Per-sample yields of isolated PBMCs were at least 6 million. About this clonotype itself: Its specificity is unknown.

These data were likewise used in another study, on T cells of mothers and their children. That work states: Thymic selection molds TCR recombination output in a comparable way in related and unrelated pairs.

The specimen sequenced was blood. This TCR was sampled from a girl aged 2-15 years in good health.

CDR3 in amino acids: CASSLEAIDEQFF. CDR3 nucleotides: TGTGCCAGCAGCCTCGAAGCTATAGATGAGCAGTTCTTC. This chain connects TRBV11-2 to TRBJ2-5; no clear D. The J call may be mistaken, given a closer DNA end match to TRBJ2-1. This CDR3 contains 13 residues. Germline V gene data show CDR1 as SGHAT and CDR2 as FQNNGV.